These T cell receptor beta chains were read from a single sample in a study of T-cell memory formation after mild COVID-19. TCRdb re-derived calls from the 5' RACE reads in MiXCR, one entry per CDR3 protein. The data contain 45,000 to 55,000 distinct CDR3 sequences, around 9.7% of them singletons. The sample taken for sequencing was PBMCs or a T cell subset sorted from them (not recorded which). These receptors were collected from an adult woman who had mild COVID-19 (a few samples of this study predate the infection). Cell type and time point are not known. Both conserved end residues are part of each CDR3. The order of the fields is clone size, J gene, D gene, V gene, CDR3 length, CDR3 protein, CDR3 DNA. D genes are given only for firm matches. The size entry is marked missing in some rows and otherwise reads once, few, many or a size class.

>once|TRBJ2-3|NA|TRBV5-1|13
CASSFWGRDTQYF
TGCGCCAGCAGCTTCTGGGGGCGGGATACGCAGTATTTT
>many|TRBJ2-7|TRBD2|TRBV6-5|15
CASSKPGRRDYEQYF
TGTGCCAGCAGTAAACCCGGGAGGAGAGATTACGAGCAGTACTTC
>many|TRBJ2-1|NA|TRBV5-1|16
CASSLEGSSSYNEQFF
TGCGCCAGCAGCTTGGAGGGCTCCAGCTCCTACAATGAGCAGTTCTTC
>many|TRBJ2-7|TRBD2|TRBV11-2|16
CASSRTGTSGTYEQYF
TGTGCCAGCAGCCGAACCGGGACTAGCGGGACTTACGAGCAGTACTTC
>NA|TRBJ2-3|NA|TRBV7-9|15
CASSSLAESTDTQYF
TGTGCCAGCAGCTCATTAGCGGAGAGCACAGATACGCAGTATTTT
>NA|TRBJ1-6|NA|TRBV5-1|14
CASSLGARASPLHF
TGCGCCAGCAGCTTGGGGGCCCGGGCTTCACCCCTCCACTTT
>NA|TRBJ2-7|NA|TRBV6-1|14
CASSESHGRYEQYF
TGTGCCAGCAGTGAATCCCACGGCCGCTACGAGCAGTACTTC
>NA|TRBJ2-2|TRBD2|TRBV7-2|16
CASSLVAGANTGELFF
TGTGCCAGCAGCTTAGTAGCGGGAGCGAACACCGGGGAGCTGTTTTTT
>many|TRBJ2-5|TRBD1|TRBV20-1|14
CSAPRQGERETQYF
TGCAGTGCTCCTAGACAGGGGGAAAGGGAGACCCAGTACTTC
>NA|TRBJ1-1|NA|TRBV12-3/TRBV12-4|13
CASILASGTEAFF
TGTGCCAGCATTTTAGCCTCGGGGACTGAAGCTTTCTTT
>many|TRBJ2-5|NA|TRBV20-1|14
CSARRDLEGATQYF
TGCAGTGCGCGGCGGGACCTCGAAGGAGCGACCCAGTACTTC
>NA|TRBJ1-1|NA|TRBV7-3|15
CASSSAGLGNTEAFF
TGTGCCAGCAGCTCGGCGGGACTCGGGAACACTGAAGCTTTCTTT
>few|TRBJ1-1|TRBD1|TRBV6-2/TRBV6-3|14
CASSWTGPNTEAFF
TGTGCCAGCAGCTGGACAGGCCCGAACACTGAAGCTTTCTTT
>NA|TRBJ2-7|NA|TRBV14|12
CASSPRVYEQYF
TGTGCCAGCAGCCCAAGGGTCTACGAGCAGTACTTC
>few|TRBJ2-7|TRBD1|TRBV14|16
CASSRYRGRSSYEQYF
TGTGCCAGCAGCCGTTACAGGGGGAGATCATCCTACGAGCAGTACTTC
>NA|TRBJ2-3|NA|TRBV12-3/TRBV12-4|12
CASSPLSDTQYF
TGTGCCAGCAGTCCACTATCAGATACGCAGTATTTT
>NA|TRBJ2-1|TRBD2|TRBV5-1|19
CASSLSGTSGMGSYNEQFF
TGCGCCAGCAGCCTATCCGGGACTAGCGGGATGGGCTCCTACAATGAGCAGTTCTTC
>NA|TRBJ2-5|NA|TRBV7-2|13
CASSQGYQETQYF
TGTGCCAGCAGTCAGGGGTACCAAGAGACCCAGTACTTC
>few|TRBJ1-1|NA|TRBV7-9|14
CASSLEVLNTEAFF
TGTGCCAGCAGCTTAGAGGTATTGAACACTGAAGCTTTCTTT
>many|TRBJ2-7|NA|TRBV5-4|14
CASSSYRVPYEQYF
TGTGCCAGCAGCTCTTACAGGGTTCCCTACGAGCAGTACTTC
>NA|TRBJ2-7|NA|TRBV7-2|14
CASSSGDPPYEQYF
TGTGCCAGCAGCTCCGGGGACCCGCCCTACGAGCAGTACTTC
>NA|TRBJ2-5|TRBD2|TRBV7-8|16
CASSPGASGGLETQYF
TGTGCCAGCAGCCCCGGGGCTAGCGGGGGACTGGAGACCCAGTACTTC
>many|TRBJ1-4|NA|TRBV20-1|13
CSAKAGPGEKLFF
TGCAGTGCTAAGGCAGGCCCTGGGGAAAAACTGTTTTTT
>few|TRBJ1-6|NA|TRBV20-1|14
CSARDRGGNSPLHF
TGCAGTGCTAGAGATCGGGGGGGAAATTCACCCCTCCACTTT
>few|TRBJ2-7|NA|TRBV3-1|13
CASSQRASYEQYF
TGTGCCAGCAGCCAGCGGGCCTCCTACGAGCAGTACTTC
>many|TRBJ2-3|TRBD2|TRBV20-1|17
CSARVLAGIRERDTQYF
TGCAGTGCTAGAGTACTAGCGGGAATCAGGGAAAGGGATACGCAGTATTTT
>NA|TRBJ2-7|TRBD2|TRBV10-3|12
CAISQTPGGQYF
TGTGCCATCAGTCAGACTCCGGGAGGGCAGTACTTC
>many|TRBJ2-1|TRBD2|TRBV5-1|17
CASSLPLRGGSYNEQFF
TGCGCCAGCAGCTTACCACTGCGGGGGGGCTCCTACAATGAGCAGTTCTTC
>many|TRBJ1-2|TRBD1|TRBV4-1|15
CASSQAWGQNYGYTF
TGCGCCAGCAGCCAAGCGTGGGGACAGAACTATGGCTACACCTTC
>few|TRBJ2-5|NA|TRBV25-1|16
CASSEEEPTVQETQYF
TGTGCCAGCAGTGAAGAAGAGCCGACAGTCCAAGAGACCCAGTACTTC
>NA|TRBJ2-1|TRBD2|TRBV4-1|17
CASSQVWTSGTYNEQFF
TGCGCCAGCAGCCAAGTCTGGACTAGCGGAACCTACAATGAGCAGTTCTTC
>few|TRBJ1-2|NA|TRBV5-1|15
CASSLEQAANYGYTF
TGCGCCAGCAGCTTGGAGCAGGCCGCTAACTATGGCTACACCTTC
>few|TRBJ2-3|NA|TRBV4-1|16
CASSQGRFDGTDTQYF
TGCGCCAGCAGCCAAGGACGTTTCGACGGCACAGATACGCAGTATTTT
>few|TRBJ1-1|NA|TRBV5-8|14
CASRMRPVDTEAFF
TGTGCCAGCAGGATGAGACCCGTCGACACTGAAGCTTTCTTT
>NA|TRBJ2-7|NA|TRBV3-1|14
CASSQGDSHYEQYF
TGTGCCAGCAGCCAAGGGGACTCCCACTACGAGCAGTACTTC
>many|TRBJ2-1|NA|TRBV6-2/TRBV6-3|12
CASSYGGTEQFF
TGTGCCAGCAGTTACGGCGGAACAGAGCAGTTCTTC
>medium-sized|TRBJ2-2|NA|TRBV15|14
CATSAGPNTGELFF
TGTGCCACCTCGGCCGGACCGAACACCGGGGAGCTGTTTTTT
>many|TRBJ2-5|TRBD2|TRBV27|20
CASSLWGPASGSGSQETQYF
TGTGCCAGCAGTTTATGGGGGCCGGCTAGCGGGAGCGGTAGTCAAGAGACCCAGTACTTC
>NA|TRBJ2-7|TRBD1|TRBV25-1|15
CASSTGEGQGGQQYF
TGTGCCAGCTCGACTGGTGAGGGACAGGGGGGCCAGCAGTACTTC
>few|TRBJ1-2|NA|TRBV6-6|12
CASSRDGVYYTF
TGTGCCAGCAGTCGGGACGGTGTTTACTACACCTTC
>many|TRBJ2-1|TRBD2|TRBV7-2|15
CASNAGTSAINEQFF
TGTGCCAGCAACGCGGGGACTAGCGCGATCAATGAGCAGTTCTTC
>many|TRBJ1-1|TRBD1|TRBV7-8|16
CASSPRRDRQNTEAFF
TGTGCCAGCAGCCCAAGAAGGGACAGGCAGAACACTGAAGCTTTCTTT
>many|TRBJ2-5|NA|TRBV5-1|14
CASSFGQPTETQYF
TGCGCCAGCAGCTTTGGACAGCCCACGGAGACCCAGTACTTC
>many|TRBJ2-1|TRBD2|TRBV5-1|21
CASSLQQPGLAGPNSYNEQFF
TGCGCCAGCAGCTTGCAACAGCCGGGACTAGCGGGCCCTAACTCCTACAATGAGCAGTTCTTC
>NA|TRBJ2-5|NA|TRBV7-8|15
CASTRRDSLRETQYF
TGTGCCAGCACCCGGAGGGACTCTCTGAGAGAAACCCAGTACTTC
>many|TRBJ2-1|NA|TRBV19|15
CASSIDVRALDEQFF
TGTGCCAGTAGTATCGATGTCAGGGCCCTTGATGAGCAGTTCTTC
>many|TRBJ2-3|TRBD2|TRBV20-1|13
CSARAPSGNTQYF
TGCAGTGCTAGAGCCCCTAGCGGGAATACGCAGTATTTT